This TCR beta chain is from a study of cytomegalovirus exposure and HLA in healthy donors. V was trimmed by 0 bases and J by 1 base, leaving 13 bases between them. The CDR3 consists of 16 residues. CDR1 and CDR2 (germline): SEHNR, FQNEAQ (reference sequence). A multiplex PCR was run with 60 Vbeta primers and 13 Jbeta primers. TCRdb's table, derived via immunoSEQ multiplex PCR, lists solely in-frame clones and lacks some. The sample carries tens of thousands of clones, about three quarters recorded once. The sequencing sample was made of PBMCs. This TCR was recovered from a male donor in good health and CMV-seronegative. The chain joins TRBV7-9 to TRBJ2-7; the D gene is possibly TRBD1 (5 bases). The CDR3 bases are TGTGCCAGCAGCTTAGCGCTCGACAGTAGGTCCTACGAGCAGTACTTC. Translation: CASSLALDSRSYEQYF.